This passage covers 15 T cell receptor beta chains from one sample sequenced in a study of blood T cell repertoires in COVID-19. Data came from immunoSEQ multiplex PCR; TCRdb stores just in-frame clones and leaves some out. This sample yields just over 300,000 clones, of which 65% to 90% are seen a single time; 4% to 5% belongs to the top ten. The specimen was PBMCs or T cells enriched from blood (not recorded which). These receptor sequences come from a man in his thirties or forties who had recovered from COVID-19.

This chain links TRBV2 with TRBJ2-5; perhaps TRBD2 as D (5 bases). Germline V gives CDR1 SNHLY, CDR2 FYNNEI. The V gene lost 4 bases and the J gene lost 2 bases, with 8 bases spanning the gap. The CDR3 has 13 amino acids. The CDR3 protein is CASSVTGQETQYF. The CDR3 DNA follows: TGTGCCAGCAGTGTTACGGGGCAAGAGACCCAGTACTTC.

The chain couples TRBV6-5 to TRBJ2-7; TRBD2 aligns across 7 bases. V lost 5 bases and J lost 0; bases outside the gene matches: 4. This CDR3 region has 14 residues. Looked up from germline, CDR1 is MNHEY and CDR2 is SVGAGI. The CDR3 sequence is CASSRLAVSYEQYF. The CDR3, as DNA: TGTGCCAGCAGTCGGCTAGCGGTCTCCTACGAGCAGTACTTC.

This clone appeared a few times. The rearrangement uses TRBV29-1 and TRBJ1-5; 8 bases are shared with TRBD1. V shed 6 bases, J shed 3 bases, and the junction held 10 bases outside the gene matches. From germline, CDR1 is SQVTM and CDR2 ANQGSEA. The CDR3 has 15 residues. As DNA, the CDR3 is TGCAGCGTCAGCCCCGGGACAGGCTACAATCAGCCCCAGCATTTT. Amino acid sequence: CSVSPGTGYNQPQHF.

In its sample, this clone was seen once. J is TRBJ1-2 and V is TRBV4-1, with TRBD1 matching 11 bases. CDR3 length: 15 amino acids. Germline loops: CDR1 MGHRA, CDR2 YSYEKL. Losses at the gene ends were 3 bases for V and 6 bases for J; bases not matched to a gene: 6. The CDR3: CASSHRRDRGDGYTF. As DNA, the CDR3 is TGCGCCAGCAGCCACCGGCGGGACAGGGGGGATGGCTACACCTTC.

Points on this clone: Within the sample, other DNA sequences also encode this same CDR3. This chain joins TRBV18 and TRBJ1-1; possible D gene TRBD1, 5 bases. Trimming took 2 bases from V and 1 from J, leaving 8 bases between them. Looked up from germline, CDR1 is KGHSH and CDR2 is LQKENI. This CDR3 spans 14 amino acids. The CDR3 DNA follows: TGTGCCAGCTCACCAGGGGCCGGGAACACTGAAGCTTTCTTT. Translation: CASSPGAGNTEAFF.

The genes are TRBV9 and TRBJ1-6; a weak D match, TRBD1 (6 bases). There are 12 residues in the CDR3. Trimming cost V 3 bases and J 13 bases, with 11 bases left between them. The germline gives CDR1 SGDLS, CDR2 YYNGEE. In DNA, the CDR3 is TGTGCCAGCAGCGCTACAGGGCGTCCCCTCCACTTT. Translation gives CASSATGRPLHF.

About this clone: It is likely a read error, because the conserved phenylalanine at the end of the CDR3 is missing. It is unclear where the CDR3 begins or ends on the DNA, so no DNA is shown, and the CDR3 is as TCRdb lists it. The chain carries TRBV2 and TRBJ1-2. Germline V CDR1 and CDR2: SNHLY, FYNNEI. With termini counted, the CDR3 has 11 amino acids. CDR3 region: CASSEGSNRDV.

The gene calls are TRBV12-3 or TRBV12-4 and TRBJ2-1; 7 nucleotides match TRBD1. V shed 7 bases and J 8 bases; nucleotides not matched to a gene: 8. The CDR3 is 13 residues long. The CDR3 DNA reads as TGTGCCAGCACCCCGACAGGGCTCCATGAGCAGTTCTTC. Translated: CASTPTGLHEQFF.

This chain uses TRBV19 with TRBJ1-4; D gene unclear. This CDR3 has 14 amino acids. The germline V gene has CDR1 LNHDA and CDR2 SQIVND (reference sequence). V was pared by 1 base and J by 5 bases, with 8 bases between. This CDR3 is CASSIVSGNEKLFF. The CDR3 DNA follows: TGTGCCAGTAGTATAGTGTCGGGAAATGAAAAACTGTTTTTT. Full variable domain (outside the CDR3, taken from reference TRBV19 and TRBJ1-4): DGGITQSPKYLFRKEGQNVTLSCEQNLNHDAMYWYRQDPGQGLRLIYYSQIVNDFQKGDIAEGYSVSREKKESFPLTVTSAQKNPTAFYLCASSIVSGNEKLFFGSGTQLSVL.

CDR3: CASSAVLGGAGYTF. The CDR3 nucleotides are TGCGCCAGCAGCGCGGTATTGGGGGGAGCTGGCTACACCTTC. The rearrangement joins TRBV4-1 to TRBJ1-2; D is possibly TRBD1 (5 bases). Trimming shortened V by 5 bases and J by 7 bases, and 17 bases separated the two germline ends. CDR1 is MGHRA, CDR2 YSYEKL, per germline. The CDR3 contains 14 residues.

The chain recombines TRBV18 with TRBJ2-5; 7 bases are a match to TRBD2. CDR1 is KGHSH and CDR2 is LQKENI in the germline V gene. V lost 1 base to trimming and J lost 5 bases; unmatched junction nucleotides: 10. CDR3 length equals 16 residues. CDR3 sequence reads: CASSPLRGGLEETQYF. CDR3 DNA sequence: TGTGCCAGCTCACCACTTCGCGGGGGTCTGGAGGAGACCCAGTACTTC. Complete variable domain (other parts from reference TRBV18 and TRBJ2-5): NAGVMQNPRHLVRRRGQEARLRCSPMKGHSHVYWYRQLPEEGLKFMVYLQKENIIDESGMPKERFSAEFPKEGPSILRIQQVVRGDSAAYFCASSPLRGGLEETQYFGPGTRLLVL.

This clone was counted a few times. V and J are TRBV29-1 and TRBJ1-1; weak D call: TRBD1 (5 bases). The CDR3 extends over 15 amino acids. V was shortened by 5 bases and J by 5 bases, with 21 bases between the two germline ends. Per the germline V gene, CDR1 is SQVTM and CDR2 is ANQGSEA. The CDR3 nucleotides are TGCAGCGTTTCCTATGACAGTCTACTTGGGACTGAAGCTTTCTTT. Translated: CSVSYDSLLGTEAFF.

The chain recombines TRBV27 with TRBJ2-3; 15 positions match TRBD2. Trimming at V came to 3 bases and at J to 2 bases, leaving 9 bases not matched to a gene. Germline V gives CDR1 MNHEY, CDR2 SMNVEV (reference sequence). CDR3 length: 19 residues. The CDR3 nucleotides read TGTGCCAGCAGTTTGTGGGGACTAGCGGGGGGCAAGCTCACAGATACGCAGTATTTT. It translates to CASSLWGLAGGKLTDTQYF.

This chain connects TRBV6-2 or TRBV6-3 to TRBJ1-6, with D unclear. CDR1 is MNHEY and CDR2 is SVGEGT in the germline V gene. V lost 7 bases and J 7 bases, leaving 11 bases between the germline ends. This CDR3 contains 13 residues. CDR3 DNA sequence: TGTGCCAGCAACCCGGGCTGGAATTCACCCCTCCACTTT. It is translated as CASNPGWNSPLHF.

The DNA for the CDR3 is TGTGCCAGCAGCCGGGACAGCCAGAACTATGGCTACACCTTC. As protein: CASSRDSQNYGYTF. The chain has TRBV3-1 (or the pseudogene TRBV3-2) and TRBJ1-2, with 7 nucleotides matching TRBD1. The junction had 4 bases not matched to a gene; V was cut back by 4 bases and J by 2 bases. CDR1 LGHDT and CDR2 YNNKEL come from the germline V gene (reference sequence). The CDR3 is made up of 14 amino acids.